The clone carrying this T cell receptor (beta chain) occurred a few times. This sample was included in a study of blood T cell repertoires in COVID-19. The length of the CDR3 is 14 residues. Germline CDR1 LGHDT, CDR2 YNNKEL (reference sequence). Trimming removed 3 bases from V and 1 base from J, with 8 bases in between. Seattle researchers signed up patients amid active infection and tracked them longitudinally. Assay: immunoSEQ multiplex PCR; the TCRdb copy retains only in-frame clones and omits some. The sample carries tens of thousands of clones, 70% to 90% recorded once. The receptor comes from a man in his forties or fifties with COVID-19, enrolled during active disease. This chain joins TRBV3-1 (or the pseudogene TRBV3-2) and TRBJ2-3; D possibly corresponds to TRBD2 (5 bases). The sample taken for sequencing was peripheral blood. This CDR3 reads CASSQDSGTDTQYF. CDR3 nucleotide sequence: TGTGCCAGCAGCCAGGATAGCGGCACAGATACGCAGTATTTT.